This entry features one T cell receptor beta chain sequence. The CDR3 contains 15 residues. Germline V gene lookup returns CDR1 SNHLY and CDR2 FYNNEI. V trimming: 3 bases; J trimming: 2 bases; junction bases outside the gene matches: 5. This specimen comes from a study of T cell responses to AZD1222 COVID-19 vaccine. Libraries were prepared by immunoSEQ multiplex PCR; TCRdb keeps only in-frame clonotypes and omits some of them. Counted here are roughly 250,000 clones, roughly 93% occurring once; the ten biggest clones make up 0.5% to 0.65%. This clonotype originated in an adult in good health. The input for sequencing was peripheral blood, taken on day 0 of AZD1222 vaccination. The V call is TRBV2, the J call TRBJ2-7; 9 bases match TRBD2. The CDR3 bases are TGTGCCAGCAGTGATAGCGGGGGAGACACCTACGAGCAGTACTTC. It codes for CASSDSGGDTYEQYF.